Following are 11 T cell receptor beta chains from one sample sequenced in a study of T cells in tumors after PD-1 blockade. Only in-frame clones appear in the TCRdb table, and some are missing; sequencing was by immunoSEQ multiplex PCR. The repertoire consists of approximately 60,000 clones, with over 65% occurring once and the leading ten covering around 4.7%. Specimen: PBMCs, collected after anti-PD-1 treatment. The receptors derive from a human donor with basal cell carcinoma.

The J gene is TRBJ1-3, the V gene TRBV5-4; 7 nucleotides agree with TRBD1. Trimming cost V 4 bases and J 0 bases; bases outside gene matches: 7. This CDR3 is 16 amino acids long. CDR1 is SGHNT, CDR2 YYREEE, per germline (reference sequence). The CDR3 nucleotides are TGTGCCAGCAGCCCGGGAGGGACAGCCTCTGGAAACACCATATATTTT. It codes for CASSPGGTASGNTIYF.

This clone was detected only a few times. The chain employs TRBV30 and TRBJ2-7; TRBD1 matches at 9 bases. In germline, CDR1 is GTSNPN, CDR2 SVGIG (reference sequence). J gave up 4 bases and V 4 bases, and 11 bases lay outside the gene matches. The CDR3 spans 15 residues. CDR3 sequence reads: CAWTDGTGSGYEQYF. The CDR3 bases are TGTGCCTGGACCGACGGGACAGGGAGTGGGTACGAGCAGTACTTC.

This clone was detected once. V usage is TRBV2 and J usage is TRBJ2-3; a possible D gene is TRBD2 (5 bases). This CDR3 comprises 15 residues. V was pared by 6 bases and J by 6 bases, with 19 bases between. Germline CDR1 reads SNHLY; CDR2 reads FYNNEI. CDR3 loop: CASSLGGLDSDTQYF. The CDR3 region has the DNA TGTGCCAGCAGCCTGGGCGGGCTAGACTCGGATACGCAGTATTTT.

The chain recombines TRBV6-1 with TRBJ2-3; D gene unclear. CDR1 MNHNS and CDR2 SASEGT come from the germline V gene. Trimming stripped 4 bases from V and 0 bases from J, with 14 bases between. The CDR3 has 16 residues. CDR3: CASSGGTPISTDTQYF. CDR3 bases: TGTGCCAGCAGTGGGGGTACTCCTATTAGCACAGATACGCAGTATTTT.

This clone was found a few times. The rearrangement links TRBV10-2 to TRBJ2-1; 8 bases line up with TRBD2. V was clipped by 6 bases and J by 6 bases; unmatched bases: 7. The CDR3 length is 14 residues. Per the germline V gene, CDR1 is WSHSY and CDR2 is SAAADI. As DNA, the CDR3 is TGCGCCAGCAGGTCGGGGGGGCCGCTCAATGAGCAGTTCTTC. Its translation: CASRSGGPLNEQFF.

This chain links TRBV30 with TRBJ2-7; the match to TRBD1 covers 8 bases. Germline lookup yields CDR1 GTSNPN and CDR2 SVGIG (reference sequence). The CDR3 is 13 amino acids. The ends lost 8 bases at V and 2 bases at J; junction bases unmatched: 8. The CDR3 loop is CALSRDRPYEQYF. DNA of the CDR3: TGTGCCCTAAGCCGGGACAGGCCCTACGAGCAGTACTTC.

The chain links TRBV5-5 to TRBJ2-7, with a possible D match to TRBD1 (5 bases). Germline V gene data show CDR1 as SGHKS and CDR2 as YYEKEE (reference sequence). This CDR3 comprises 15 residues. With 2 bases removed from V and 7 bases from J, the gap between germline ends came to 19 bases. Written as DNA, the CDR3 is TGTGCCAGCAGCTTAGGGGCAGGTAATACAAGGGAGCAGTACTTC. Translating it yields CASSLGAGNTREQYF.

The rearrangement uses TRBV19 and TRBJ2-2; TRBD2 aligns across 9 bases. The CDR3 totals 16 residues. The J segment lost 1 base and the V segment lost 5 bases, leaving 5 bases of the junction unmatched. Germline V gene sequence: CDR1 LNHDA, CDR2 SQIVND (reference sequence). CDR3 sequence (DNA): TGTGCCAGTAGTGGGACTAGCAGGGGGAACACCGGGGAGCTGTTTTTT. Its protein is CASSGTSRGNTGELFF.

The rearrangement uses TRBV7-9 and TRBJ2-3, with D possibly being TRBD1 (6 bases). This CDR3 region has 16 residues. Germline-derived CDR1 and CDR2 are SEHNR and FQNEAQ (reference sequence). Trimming took 1 base from V and 4 from J, leaving 15 bases between them. CDR3 residues: CASSLDTSTGSDTQYF. The DNA of the CDR3 is TGTGCCAGCAGCTTAGATACATCGACAGGCTCAGATACGCAGTATTTT.

This chain uses TRBV6-5 with TRBJ1-4; 7 nucleotides match TRBD1. The CDR3 contains 15 residues. CDR1 and CDR2 from the germline V gene are MNHEY and SVGAGI. V lost 5 bases and J lost 3; bases outside the gene matches: 6. The DNA for the CDR3 is TGTGCCAGCAGTCGCACAGGGGACGCTAATGAAAAACTGTTTTTT. This encodes CASSRTGDANEKLFF.

The V and J genes are TRBV12-1 and TRBJ1-6. TRBV12-1 is noted as a pseudogene. There are 14 residues in the CDR3. CDR3 DNA sequence: TGTGCCAGCATCCGGGGGTATTATAATTCACCCCTCCACTTT. This encodes CASIRGYYNSPLHF.